This entry lists 13 T cell receptor beta chains sequenced from one sample in a study of T cells in localized non-small cell lung cancer. Using immunoSEQ multiplex PCR, the repertoire was profiled, and TCRdb retains in-frame clones only, with some absent. This sample has under 1,200 clones; around 20% occur once, and the top ten carry over 12%. The sample here was normal lung tissue next to the tumor, taken before any cancer treatment. The receptors were sampled from a woman aged 35-70 years with stage I lung adenocarcinoma.

V usage is TRBV28 and J usage is TRBJ1-1; D unclear. Germline V gene lookup returns CDR1 MDHEN and CDR2 SYDVKM. There are 15 residues in the CDR3. V gave up 6 bases and J gave up 2 bases, with 16 bases separating them. This chain's CDR3 is CASSPTGGFNTEAFF. The CDR3 DNA sequence: TGTGCCAGCAGCCCTACCGGAGGGTTTAACACTGAAGCTTTCTTT. The entire variable domain, with the rest obtained from reference TRBV28 and TRBJ1-1, is as follows: DVKVTQSSRYLVKRTGEKVFLECVQDMDHENMFWYRQDPGLGLRLIYFSYDVKMKEKGDIPEGYSVSREKKERFSLILESASTNQTSMYLCASSPTGGFNTEAFFGQGTRLTVV.

The DNA of the CDR3 is TGCGCCAGTCGACCACTCTTTACAAAGGACCCTTGGGCCACAGATACGCAGTATTTT. Translated, it gives CASRPLFTKDPWATDTQYF. The chain couples TRBV4-1 to TRBJ2-3; D unclear. Germline-derived CDR1 and CDR2 are MGHRA and YSYEKL. CDR3 size: 19 residues. V dropped 9 bases and J dropped 2 bases, with 30 bases sitting between them.

The chain joins TRBV9 to TRBJ1-1, with unresolved D. This CDR3 contains 15 residues. The germline V and J ends were trimmed by 5 bases and 2 bases, with 16 bases remaining between them. CDR1 and CDR2 from the germline V gene are SGDLS and YYNGEE. CDR3 DNA: TGTGCCAGCAGTGAATTAAGTCGACGAAACACTGAAGCTTTCTTT. Protein product: CASSELSRRNTEAFF. The full variable domain, its missing parts supplied by reference TRBV9 and TRBJ1-1, is DSGVTQTPKHLITATGQRVTLRCSPRSGDLSVYWYQQSLDQGLQFLIQYYNGEERAKGNILERFSAQQFPDLHSELNLSSLELGDSALYFCASSELSRRNTEAFFGQGTRLTVV.

This clone appeared a few times. One junction end disagrees with the germline gene, perhaps due to a read error. The chain combines TRBV10-3 with TRBJ1-3; 8 nucleotides line up with TRBD1. Germline lookup yields CDR1 ENHRY and CDR2 SYGVKD. The CDR3 sequence is 14 residues long. CDR3 residues: CAISEGQGGTTIYF. CDR3 nucleotide sequence: TGTGCCATCAGTGAGGGACAGGGAGGAACCACCATATATTTT.

This clone was seen a few times. CDR3 sequence reads: CACPKAGQGGQRNNEQFF. CDR3 DNA: TGTGCCTGCCCAAAGGCCGGTCAAGGGGGGCAACGAAACAATGAGCAGTTCTTC. The rearrangement uses TRBV30 and TRBJ2-1; D may correspond to TRBD1 or TRBD2 (6 bases each). The germline CDR1 and CDR2 sequences are GTSNPN and SVGIG (reference sequence). CDR3 length equals 18 residues. V was shortened by 6 bases and J by 5 bases, with 29 bases between the two germline ends.

The chain joins TRBV18 to TRBJ1-6; 8 nucleotides align to TRBD1. Germline CDR1 KGHSH, CDR2 LQKENI. The CDR3 runs 14 residues. The trim removed 5 bases at V and 7 bases at J, leaving 4 bases unmatched. The CDR3 sequence: CASSTTGENSPLHF. The CDR3 DNA follows: TGTGCCAGCTCAACGACAGGGGAAAATTCACCCCTCCACTTT.

This clone was seen a handful of times. V and J are TRBV30 and TRBJ1-4; D unclear. Looked up from germline, CDR1 is GTSNPN and CDR2 is SVGIG (reference sequence). The V end lost 1 base, the J end lost 8 bases, and 8 bases lay between the germline ends. The CDR3 consists of 12 residues. The CDR3 nucleotides are TGTGCCTGGAGTGGAAATGGGGAAAAACTGTTTTTT. Its protein is CAWSGNGEKLFF.

This chain connects TRBV29-1 to TRBJ1-1, with a tentative D call TRBD1 (5 bases). Germline V CDR1 and CDR2: SQVTM, ANQGSEA. The V end lost 3 bases, the J end lost 0 bases, and 17 bases lay between the germline ends. The CDR3 is made up of 16 amino acids. CDR3 protein: CSVDSGQGGMNTEAFF. In DNA form, the CDR3 reads TGCAGCGTTGATAGTGGGCAGGGCGGGATGAACACTGAAGCTTTCTTT.

By share, this clone ranks as medium-sized. J is TRBJ2-1 and V is TRBV11-3, with 10 nucleotides matching TRBD2. The length of the CDR3 is 15 residues. Trimming cost V 8 bases and J 7 bases; bases outside gene matches: 11. Germline CDR1 is SGHNT and CDR2 is YENEEA. This CDR3 reads CASGNPSGGGNEQFF. CDR3 bases: TGTGCCAGCGGAAACCCTAGCGGGGGTGGGAATGAGCAGTTCTTC.

V gene TRBV19 combines with J gene TRBJ1-2, with 7 positions matching TRBD1. The CDR3 is 15 amino acids. V lost 4 bases, J lost 0 bases, and 5 bases stayed unmatched. Germline values: CDR1 LNHDA, CDR2 SQIVND (reference sequence). The CDR3, as DNA: TGTGCCAGTAGTAATCGACAGGGAGCTAACTATGGCTACACCTTC. Translating gives CASSNRQGANYGYTF.

This clone was seen a handful of times. The V and J genes are TRBV11-3 and TRBJ2-3, with 10 positions matching TRBD2. From germline, CDR1 is SGHNT and CDR2 YENEEA. Losses at the gene ends were 1 base for V and 8 bases for J; bases not matched to a gene: 6. This CDR3 contains 15 residues. The chain's CDR3 is CASSLGGLAAVTQYF. In nucleotides, the CDR3 is TGTGCCAGCAGCTTAGGAGGACTAGCGGCGGTTACGCAGTATTTT.

The chain employs TRBV11-3 and TRBJ2-6; 7 bases match TRBD1. J lost 0 bases, V lost 6 bases, and 2 bases had no gene match. Germline V gene lookup returns CDR1 SGHNT and CDR2 YENEEA. CDR3 size: 15 residues. The DNA for the CDR3 is TGTGCCAGCAGGGGACAGCTCTCTGGGGCCAACGTCCTGACTTTC. This encodes CASRGQLSGANVLTF. Variable domain in full (rest from reference TRBV11-3 and TRBJ2-6): EAGVVQSPRYKIIEKKQPVAFWCNPISGHNTLYWYLQNLGQGPELLIRYENEEAVDDSQLPKDRFSAERLKGVDSTLKIQPAELGDSAVYLCASRGQLSGANVLTFGAGSRLTVL.

The chain employs TRBV6-8 and TRBJ1-2; D gene unclear. From germline, CDR1 is MNHGY and CDR2 SAAAGT. V lost 6 bases and J lost 8, with 16 bases in between. The CDR3 contains 13 residues. As DNA, the CDR3 is TGTGCCAGCAGCATGACCCCCCGCGGCGGCTACACCTTC. This gives the protein CASSMTPRGGYTF.